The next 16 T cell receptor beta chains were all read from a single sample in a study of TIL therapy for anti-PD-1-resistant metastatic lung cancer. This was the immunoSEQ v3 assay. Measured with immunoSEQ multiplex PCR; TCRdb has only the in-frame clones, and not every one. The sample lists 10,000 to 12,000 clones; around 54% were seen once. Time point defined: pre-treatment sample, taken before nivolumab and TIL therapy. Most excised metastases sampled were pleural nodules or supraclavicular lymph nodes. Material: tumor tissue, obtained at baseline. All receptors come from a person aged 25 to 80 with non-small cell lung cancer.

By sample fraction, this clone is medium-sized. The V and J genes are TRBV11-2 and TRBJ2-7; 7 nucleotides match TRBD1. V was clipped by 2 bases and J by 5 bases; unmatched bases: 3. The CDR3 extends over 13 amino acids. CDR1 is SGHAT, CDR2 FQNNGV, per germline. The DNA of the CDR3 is TGTGCCAGCAGCTTATACACAGGGGACGAGCAGTACTTC. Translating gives CASSLYTGDEQYF.

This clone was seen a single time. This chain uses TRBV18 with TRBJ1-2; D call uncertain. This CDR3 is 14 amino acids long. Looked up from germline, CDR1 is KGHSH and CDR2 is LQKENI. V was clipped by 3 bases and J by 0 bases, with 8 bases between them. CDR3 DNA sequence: TGTGCCAGCTCACCCTCCGGAACTAACTATGGCTACACCTTC. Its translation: CASSPSGTNYGYTF.

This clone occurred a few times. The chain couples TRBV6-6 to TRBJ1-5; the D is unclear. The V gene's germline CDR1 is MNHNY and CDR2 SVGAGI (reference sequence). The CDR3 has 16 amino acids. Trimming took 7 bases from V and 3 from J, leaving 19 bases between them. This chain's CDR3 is CASNSRPGEYNQPQHF. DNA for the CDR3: TGTGCCAGCAACTCTAGACCCGGGGAGTACAATCAGCCCCAGCATTTT.

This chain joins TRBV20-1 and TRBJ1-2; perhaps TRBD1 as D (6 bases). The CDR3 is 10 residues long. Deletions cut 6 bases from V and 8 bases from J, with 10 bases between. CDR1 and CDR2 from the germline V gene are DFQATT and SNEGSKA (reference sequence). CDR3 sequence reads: CSALGGGYTF. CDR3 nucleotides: TGCAGTGCCCTGGGGGGCGGCTACACCTTC.

The CDR3 bases are TGTGCCAGCAGCCAACGATCGGCACCCCTCCACTTT. Its translation: CASSQRSAPLHF. The V gene is TRBV14, the J gene TRBJ1-6; D unclear. The CDR3 runs to 12 residues. V lost 2 bases and J lost 11, with 7 bases in between. The germline gives CDR1 SGHDN, CDR2 FVKESK.

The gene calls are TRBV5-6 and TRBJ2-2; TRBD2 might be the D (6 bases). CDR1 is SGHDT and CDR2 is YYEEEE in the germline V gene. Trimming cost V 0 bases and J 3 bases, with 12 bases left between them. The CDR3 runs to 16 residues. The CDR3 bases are TGTGCCAGCAGCTTGGATGGGACTCTGGACACCGGGGAGCTGTTTTTT. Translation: CASSLDGTLDTGELFF.

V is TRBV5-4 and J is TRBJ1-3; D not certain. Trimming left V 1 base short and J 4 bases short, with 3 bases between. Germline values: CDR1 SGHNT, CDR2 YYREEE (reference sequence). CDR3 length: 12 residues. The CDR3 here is CASSLYGNTIYF. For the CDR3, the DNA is TGTGCCAGCAGCTTGTACGGAAACACCATATATTTT.

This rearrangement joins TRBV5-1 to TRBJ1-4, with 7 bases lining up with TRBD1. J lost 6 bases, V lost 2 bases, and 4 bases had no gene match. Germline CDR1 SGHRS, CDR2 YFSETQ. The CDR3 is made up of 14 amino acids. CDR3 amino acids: CASSLYGTDEKLFF. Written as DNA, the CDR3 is TGCGCCAGCAGCTTATACGGGACAGATGAAAAACTGTTTTTT.

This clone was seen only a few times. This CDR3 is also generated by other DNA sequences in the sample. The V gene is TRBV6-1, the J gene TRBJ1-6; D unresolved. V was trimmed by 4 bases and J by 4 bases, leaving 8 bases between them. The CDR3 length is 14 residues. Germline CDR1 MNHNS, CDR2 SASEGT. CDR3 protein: CASSAGPYNSPLHF. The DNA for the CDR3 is TGTGCCAGCAGTGCTGGGCCTTATAATTCACCCCTCCACTTT.

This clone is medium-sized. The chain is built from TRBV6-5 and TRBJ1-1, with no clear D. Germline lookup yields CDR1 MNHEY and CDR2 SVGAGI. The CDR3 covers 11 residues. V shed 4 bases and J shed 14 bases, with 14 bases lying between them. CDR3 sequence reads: CASSSQRQRFF. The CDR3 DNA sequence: TGTGCCAGCAGTTCTCAGCGTCAGAGGTTCTTT.

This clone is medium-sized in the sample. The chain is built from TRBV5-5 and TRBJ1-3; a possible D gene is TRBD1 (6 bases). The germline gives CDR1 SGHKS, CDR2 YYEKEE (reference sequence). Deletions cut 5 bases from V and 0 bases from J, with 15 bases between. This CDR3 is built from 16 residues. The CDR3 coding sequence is TGTGCCAGCAGACCAGGGGCCTTCTTCTCTGGAAACACCATATATTTT. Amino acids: CASRPGAFFSGNTIYF.

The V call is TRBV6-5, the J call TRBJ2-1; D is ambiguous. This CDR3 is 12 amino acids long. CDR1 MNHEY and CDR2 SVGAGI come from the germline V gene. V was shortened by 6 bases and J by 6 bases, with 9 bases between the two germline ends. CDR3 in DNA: TGTGCCAGCAGCCCTCGGAGCAATGAGCAGTTCTTC. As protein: CASSPRSNEQFF.

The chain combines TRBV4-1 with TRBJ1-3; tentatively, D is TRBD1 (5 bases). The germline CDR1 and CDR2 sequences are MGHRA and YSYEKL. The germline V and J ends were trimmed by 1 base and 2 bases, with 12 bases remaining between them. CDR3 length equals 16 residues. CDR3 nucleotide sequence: TGCGCCAGCAGCCAAGGGAGCAGACAGACTGGAAACACCATATATTTT. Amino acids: CASSQGSRQTGNTIYF.

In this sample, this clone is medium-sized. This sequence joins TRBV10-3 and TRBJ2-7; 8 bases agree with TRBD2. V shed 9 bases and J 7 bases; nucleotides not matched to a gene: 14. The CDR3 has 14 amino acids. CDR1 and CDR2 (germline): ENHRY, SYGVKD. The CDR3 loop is CAIRNRLAQGEQYF. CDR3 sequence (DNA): TGTGCCATTCGCAACAGACTAGCGCAAGGGGAGCAGTACTTC.

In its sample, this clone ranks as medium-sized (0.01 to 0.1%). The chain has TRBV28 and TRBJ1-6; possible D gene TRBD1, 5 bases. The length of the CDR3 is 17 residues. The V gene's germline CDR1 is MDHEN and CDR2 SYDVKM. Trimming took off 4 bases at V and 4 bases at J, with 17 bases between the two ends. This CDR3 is CASSSMTRGVYNSPLHF. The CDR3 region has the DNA TGTGCCAGCAGTTCCATGACCAGAGGGGTATATAATTCACCCCTCCACTTT.

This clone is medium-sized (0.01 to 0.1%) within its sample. In nucleotides, the CDR3 is TGTGCCAGCAGCCCAGACAGGGGGGGGTCACCCCTCCACTTT. It codes for CASSPDRGGSPLHF. The chain carries TRBV5-8 and TRBJ1-6, with 9 bases lining up with TRBD1. CDR3 length: 14 residues. CDR1 and CDR2 (germline): SGHTS, YDEGEE. Trimming took 4 bases from V and 10 from J; bases not matched to a gene: 6.